One sample yielded the 15 T cell receptor beta chains listed below, sequenced in a study of T cells in Graves' hyperthyroidism and ophthalmopathy. From RNA transcripts, TCR beta CDR3 regions were amplified. TCR CDR3 regions were first amplified by RT-PCR with HTBI primers. MiXCR was run by TCRdb on the multiplex PCR reads, yielding one entry per CDR3 protein. Among approximately 600,000 distinct CDR3 sequences, 20% were seen once, and the ten largest hold 34%. The material sequenced was blood. The receptors stem from a young man with Graves' ophthalmopathy.

The chain joins TRBV20-1 to TRBJ2-7, with TRBD2 identical over 14 bases. Germline CDR1 and CDR2: DFQATT and SNEGSKA (reference sequence). The ends lost 6 bases at V and 0 bases at J; junction bases unmatched: 13. CDR3 size: 18 residues. CDR3 sequence (DNA): TGCAGTGCCTGCGCTCCGGGACTAGCGGGAGTCCTCTCCTACGAGCAGTACTTC. The encoded protein is CSACAPGLAGVLSYEQYF.

The rearrangement joins TRBV19 to TRBJ2-7; 9 nucleotides align to TRBD1. This CDR3 is 15 amino acids long. Germline CDR1 and CDR2: LNHDA and SQIVND (reference sequence). Unmatched junction bases numbered 11, after V lost 6 bases and J lost 5 bases. The chain's CDR3 is CASSLQGAGLNEQYF. CDR3 sequence (DNA): TGTGCCAGTAGCCTACAGGGGGCAGGGCTCAACGAGCAGTACTTC.

This clonotype was seen more than once but under ten times. The genes are TRBV30 and TRBJ2-2; D unclear. The germline gives CDR1 GTSNPN, CDR2 SVGIG (reference sequence). Trimming cost V 5 bases and J 6 bases, with 16 bases left between them. The CDR3 covers 14 residues. The chain's CDR3 is CAWAVGSESGELFF. The CDR3, as DNA: TGTGCCTGGGCGGTCGGCAGTGAATCCGGGGAGCTGTTTTTT.

The chain employs TRBV14 and TRBJ1-1; D unclear. In germline, CDR1 is SGHDN, CDR2 FVKESK. The CDR3 is 13 amino acids. Trimming pared 4 bases from V and 4 bases from J, leaving 10 bases between. CDR3 sequence (DNA): TGTGCCAGCAGCCTTCGCCGAGTCACTGAAGCTTTCTTT. This sequence encodes CASSLRRVTEAFF.

This clonotype has a count of ten or more. The chain has TRBV27 and TRBJ2-7, with 7 bases aligning to TRBD1. The CDR3 loop spans 15 amino acids. V trimming: 7 bases; J trimming: 0 bases; junction bases outside the gene matches: 9. Germline CDR1 MNHEY, CDR2 SMNVEV (reference sequence). The CDR3 bases are TGTGCCAGCAAAGACCGGGACAGAGGCTCCTACGAGCAGTACTTC. Its protein is CASKDRDRGSYEQYF.

This clonotype was counted a few times. The chain is built from TRBV28 and TRBJ1-1, with D possibly being TRBD1 (6 bases). The CDR3 sequence is 14 residues long. Trimming removed 6 bases from V and 0 bases from J, with 11 bases in between. The germline gives CDR1 MDHEN, CDR2 SYDVKM. CDR3 DNA: TGTGCCAGCAGGAGGGGGACGGTGAACACTGAAGCTTTCTTT. The encoded protein is CASRRGTVNTEAFF. Using reference TRBV28 and TRBJ1-1 for the parts outside the CDR3, the full variable domain is DVKVTQSSRYLVKRTGEKVFLECVQDMDHENMFWYRQDPGLGLRLIYFSYDVKMKEKGDIPEGYSVSREKKERFSLILESASTNQTSMYLCASRRGTVNTEAFFGQGTRLTVV.

The chain recombines TRBV27 with TRBJ2-5; a possible D gene is TRBD1 (6 bases). The germline V and J ends were trimmed by 3 bases and 3 bases, with 17 bases remaining between them. Germline V gives CDR1 MNHEY, CDR2 SMNVEV (reference sequence). The CDR3 runs to 16 residues. The CDR3, as DNA: TGTGCCAGCAGTTTCATTGTTCAGGGGCGTAAAGAGACCCAGTACTTC. Its translation is CASSFIVQGRKETQYF.

This clonotype was detected a few times. J is TRBJ2-7 and V is TRBV30; no firm D call. Trimming took off 5 bases at V and 3 bases at J, with 14 bases between the two ends. CDR1 and CDR2 from the germline V gene are GTSNPN and SVGIG (reference sequence). The CDR3 extends over 13 amino acids. CDR3 coding DNA: TGTGCCTGGCGGCAGACCTCGAGCTACGAGCAGTACTTC. It is translated as CAWRQTSSYEQYF.

The rearrangement joins TRBV27 to TRBJ2-4; 10 bases align to TRBD1. J gave up 4 bases and V 6 bases, and 18 bases lay outside the gene matches. Germline V CDR1 and CDR2: MNHEY, SMNVEV (reference sequence). This CDR3 contains 19 residues. CDR3 sequence: CASSSGPGQGIWGKNIQYF. In DNA form, the CDR3 reads TGTGCCAGCAGCTCTGGCCCGGGACAGGGGATCTGGGGGAAAAACATTCAGTACTTC.

The chain joins TRBV4-2 to TRBJ2-3, with a weak D call TRBD2 (5 bases). Germline assignment: CDR1 LGHNA and CDR2 YNFKEQ. V lost 2 bases to trimming and J lost 0 bases, with 15 bases between them. The CDR3 loop spans 17 amino acids. The DNA for the CDR3 is TGTGCCAGCAGCCAAAAGACCGGACTCTCTAGCACAGATACGCAGTATTTT. It encodes CASSQKTGLSSTDTQYF.

The chain employs TRBV4-3 and TRBJ2-5, with 8 bases identical to TRBD1. CDR1 is LGHNA, CDR2 YSLEER, per germline. The CDR3 is 16 amino acids. Unmatched junction bases numbered 9, after V lost 1 base and J lost 5 bases. CDR3 amino acids: CASSQAPPGGVETQYF. The CDR3 DNA is TGCGCCAGCAGCCAAGCCCCCCCAGGGGGCGTGGAGACCCAGTACTTC.

This rearrangement joins TRBV7-6 to TRBJ2-3; the D gene is possibly TRBD1 (6 bases). Germline V CDR1 and CDR2: SGHVS, FNYEAQ. The germline V and J ends were trimmed by 5 bases and 2 bases, with 14 bases remaining between them. The CDR3 contains 15 residues. The CDR3 protein is CASSPGAPSTDTQYF. The CDR3 DNA is TGTGCCAGCAGCCCAGGGGCCCCCTCCACAGATACGCAGTATTTT.

In its sample, this clonotype was seen many times. The V and J genes are TRBV28 and TRBJ2-7; 10 bases fit TRBD2. The trim removed 6 bases at V and 2 bases at J, leaving 22 bases unmatched. The CDR3 loop spans 20 amino acids. In germline, CDR1 is MDHEN, CDR2 SYDVKM. DNA for the CDR3: TGTGCCAGCAGCTCTCTACGGCTTAGGGGTCCGAGCGGGAGGGCCTACGAGCAGTACTTC. It codes for CASSSLRLRGPSGRAYEQYF. Full variable domain (outside the CDR3, taken from reference TRBV28 and TRBJ2-7): DVKVTQSSRYLVKRTGEKVFLECVQDMDHENMFWYRQDPGLGLRLIYFSYDVKMKEKGDIPEGYSVSREKKERFSLILESASTNQTSMYLCASSSLRLRGPSGRAYEQYFGPGTRLTVT.

This clonotype was seen a handful of times. The rearrangement links TRBV7-9 to TRBJ2-3, with 12 bases aligning to TRBD2. CDR1 is SEHNR and CDR2 is FQNEAQ in the germline V gene (reference sequence). This CDR3 spans 19 amino acids. V dropped 4 bases and J dropped 1; count of bases not matched to a gene: 12. Here the CDR3 reads CASSSWTSGNRTGTDTQYF. DNA of the CDR3: TGTGCCAGCAGCTCCTGGACTAGCGGGAACCGCACAGGCACAGATACGCAGTATTTT.

In this sample, this clonotype turned up many times. The J gene is TRBJ1-2, the V gene TRBV3-1; weak D call: TRBD1 (5 bases). Per germline, CDR1 LGHDT and CDR2 YNNKEL (reference sequence). Trimming cost V 3 bases and J 4 bases, with 15 bases left between them. This CDR3 spans 15 amino acids. CDR3 sequence (DNA): TGTGCCAGCAGCCACGACGGGGCGCTCCTCTATGGCTACACCTTC. Its protein product is CASSHDGALLYGYTF.